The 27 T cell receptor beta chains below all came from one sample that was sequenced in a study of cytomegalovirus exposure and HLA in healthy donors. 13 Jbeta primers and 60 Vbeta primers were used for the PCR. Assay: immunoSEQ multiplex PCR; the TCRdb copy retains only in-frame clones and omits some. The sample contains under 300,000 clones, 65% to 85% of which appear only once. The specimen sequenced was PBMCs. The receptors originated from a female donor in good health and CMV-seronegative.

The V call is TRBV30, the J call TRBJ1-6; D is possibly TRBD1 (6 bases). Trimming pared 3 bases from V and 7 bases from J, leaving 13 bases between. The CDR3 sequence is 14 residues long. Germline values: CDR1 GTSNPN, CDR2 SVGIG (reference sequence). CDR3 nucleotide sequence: TGTGCCTGGAGCAGGGGCGATCGGAATTCACCCCTCCACTTT. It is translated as CAWSRGDRNSPLHF.

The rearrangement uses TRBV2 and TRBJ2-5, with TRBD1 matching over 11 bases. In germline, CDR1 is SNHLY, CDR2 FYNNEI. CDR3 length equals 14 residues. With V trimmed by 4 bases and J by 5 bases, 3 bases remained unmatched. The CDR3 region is CASSARTGGETQYF. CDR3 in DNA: TGTGCCAGCAGTGCGAGGACAGGGGGCGAGACCCAGTACTTC.

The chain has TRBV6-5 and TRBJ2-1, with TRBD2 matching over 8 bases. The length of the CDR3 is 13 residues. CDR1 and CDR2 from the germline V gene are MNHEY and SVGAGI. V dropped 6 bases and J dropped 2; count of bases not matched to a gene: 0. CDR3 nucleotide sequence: TGTGCCAGCAGGACTAGCGCCTACAATGAGCAGTTCTTC. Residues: CASRTSAYNEQFF.

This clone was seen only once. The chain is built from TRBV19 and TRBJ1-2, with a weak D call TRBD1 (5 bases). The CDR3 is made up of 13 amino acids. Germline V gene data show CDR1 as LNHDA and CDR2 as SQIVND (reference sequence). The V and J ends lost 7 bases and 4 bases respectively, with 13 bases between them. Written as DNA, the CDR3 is TGTGCCAGTACCCGGGGGGAATTCTATGGCTACACCTTC. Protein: CASTRGEFYGYTF.

DNA of the CDR3: TGTGCCAGCAGTTACTCGACGGGGGCTGAAGCTTTCTTT. It is translated as CASSYSTGAEAFF. The genes are TRBV6-5 and TRBJ1-1, with D perhaps matching TRBD1 (5 bases). Germline-derived CDR1 and CDR2 are MNHEY and SVGAGI. V was trimmed by 0 bases and J by 6 bases, leaving 8 bases between them. The CDR3 is 13 amino acids.

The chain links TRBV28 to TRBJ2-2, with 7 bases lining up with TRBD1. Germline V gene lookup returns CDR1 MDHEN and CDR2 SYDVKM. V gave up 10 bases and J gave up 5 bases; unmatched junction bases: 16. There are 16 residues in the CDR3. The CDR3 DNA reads TGTGCCACCTTTCCATTGGGACAGAGGCCAACCGGGGAGCTGTTTTTT. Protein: CATFPLGQRPTGELFF.

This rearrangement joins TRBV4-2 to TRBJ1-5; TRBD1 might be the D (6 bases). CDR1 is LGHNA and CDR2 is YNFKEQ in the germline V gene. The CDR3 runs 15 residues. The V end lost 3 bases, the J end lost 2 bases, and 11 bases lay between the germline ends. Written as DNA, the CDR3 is TGTGCCAGCAGCCAGCCAGGGGCTGGCAATCAGCCCCAGCATTTT. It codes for CASSQPGAGNQPQHF.

DNA for the CDR3: TGTGCCAGCAACCCGACAGGGGAACATGGCTACACCTTC. It yields the protein CASNPTGEHGYTF. The chain carries TRBV7-9 and TRBJ1-2, with TRBD1 matching over 8 bases. Germline-derived CDR1 and CDR2 are SEHNR and FQNEAQ (reference sequence). CDR3 length: 13 amino acids. The V gene end was trimmed by 7 bases and the J gene end by 6 bases; junction bases not matched to a gene: 7.

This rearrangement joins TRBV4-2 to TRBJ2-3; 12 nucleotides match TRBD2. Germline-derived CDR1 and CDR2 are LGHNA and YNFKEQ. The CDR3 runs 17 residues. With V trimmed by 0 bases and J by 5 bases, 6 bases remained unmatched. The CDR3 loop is CASSQELTSGSGDTQYF. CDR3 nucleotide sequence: TGTGCCAGCAGCCAAGAATTGACTAGCGGGAGTGGAGATACGCAGTATTTT.

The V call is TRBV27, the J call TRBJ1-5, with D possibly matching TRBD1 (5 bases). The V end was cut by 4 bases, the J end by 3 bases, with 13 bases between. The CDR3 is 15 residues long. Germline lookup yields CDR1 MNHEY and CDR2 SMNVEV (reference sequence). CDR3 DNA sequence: TGTGCCAGCAGTTCCCGGACGGGACTCAATCAGCCCCAGCATTTT. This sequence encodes CASSSRTGLNQPQHF.

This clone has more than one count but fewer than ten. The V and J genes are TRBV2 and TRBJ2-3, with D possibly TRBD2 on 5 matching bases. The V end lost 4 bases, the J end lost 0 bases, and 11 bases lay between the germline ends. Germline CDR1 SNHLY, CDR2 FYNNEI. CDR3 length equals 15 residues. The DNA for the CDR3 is TGTGCCAGCAGTGGTATTCGGGGTAGCACAGATACGCAGTATTTT. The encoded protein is CASSGIRGSTDTQYF. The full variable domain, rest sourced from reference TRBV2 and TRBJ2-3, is EPEVTQTPSHQVTQMGQEVILRCVPISNHLYFYWYRQILGQKVEFLVSFYNNEISEKSEIFDDQFSVERPDGSNFTLKIRSTKLEDSAMYFCASSGIRGSTDTQYFGPGTRLTVL.

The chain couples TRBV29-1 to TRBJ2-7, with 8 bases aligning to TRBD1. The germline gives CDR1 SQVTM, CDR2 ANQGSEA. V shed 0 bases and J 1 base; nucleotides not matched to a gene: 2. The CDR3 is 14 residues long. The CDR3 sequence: CSVEDRQGSYEQYF. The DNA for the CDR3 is TGCAGCGTTGAAGATCGACAGGGGTCCTACGAGCAGTACTTC.

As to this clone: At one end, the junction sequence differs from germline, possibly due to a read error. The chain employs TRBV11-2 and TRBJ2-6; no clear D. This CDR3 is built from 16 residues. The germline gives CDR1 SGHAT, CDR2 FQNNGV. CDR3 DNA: TGTGCCAGCAGCTTTTCGGGTGCGGCTGGAGCCAACGTCCTGACTTTC. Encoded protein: CASSFSGAAGANVLTF.

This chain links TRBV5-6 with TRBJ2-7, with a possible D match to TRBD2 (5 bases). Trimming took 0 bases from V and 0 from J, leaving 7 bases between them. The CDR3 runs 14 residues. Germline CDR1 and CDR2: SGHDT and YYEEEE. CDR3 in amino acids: CASSLGLISYEQYF. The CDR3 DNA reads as TGTGCCAGCAGCTTGGGACTAATCTCCTACGAGCAGTACTTC.

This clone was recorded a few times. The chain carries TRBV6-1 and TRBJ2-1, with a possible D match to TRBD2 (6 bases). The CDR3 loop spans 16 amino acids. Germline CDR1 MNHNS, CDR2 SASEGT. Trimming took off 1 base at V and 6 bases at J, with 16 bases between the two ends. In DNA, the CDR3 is TGTGCCAGCAGTGAAGATGTTACGGGAGCACTCAATGAGCAGTTCTTC. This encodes CASSEDVTGALNEQFF.

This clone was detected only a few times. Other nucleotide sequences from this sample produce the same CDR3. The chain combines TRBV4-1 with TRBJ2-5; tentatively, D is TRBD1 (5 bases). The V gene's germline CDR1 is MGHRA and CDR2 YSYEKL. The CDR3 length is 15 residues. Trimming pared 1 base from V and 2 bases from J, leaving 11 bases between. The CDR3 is CASSQAETAQETQYF. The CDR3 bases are TGCGCCAGCAGCCAAGCTGAGACAGCACAAGAGACCCAGTACTTC.

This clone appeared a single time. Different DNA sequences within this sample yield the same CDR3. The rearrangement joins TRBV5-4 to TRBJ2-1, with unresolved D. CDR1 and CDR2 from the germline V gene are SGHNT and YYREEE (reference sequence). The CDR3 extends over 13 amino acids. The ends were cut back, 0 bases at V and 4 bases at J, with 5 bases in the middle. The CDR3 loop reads CASSLGLYNEQFF. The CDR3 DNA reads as TGTGCCAGCAGCTTGGGACTGTACAATGAGCAGTTCTTC. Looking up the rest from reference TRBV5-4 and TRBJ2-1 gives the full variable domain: ETGVTQSPTHLIKTRGQQVTLRCSSQSGHNTVSWYQQALGQGPQFIFQYYREEENGRGNFPPRFSGLQFPNYSSELNVNALELDDSALYLCASSLGLYNEQFFGPGTRLTVL.

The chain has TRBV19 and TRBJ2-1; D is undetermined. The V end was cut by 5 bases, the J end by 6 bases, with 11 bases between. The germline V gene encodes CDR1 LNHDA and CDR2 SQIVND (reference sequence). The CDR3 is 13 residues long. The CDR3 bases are TGTGCCAGTAGTTCTACGTCCGCCAATGAGCAGTTCTTC. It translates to CASSSTSANEQFF.

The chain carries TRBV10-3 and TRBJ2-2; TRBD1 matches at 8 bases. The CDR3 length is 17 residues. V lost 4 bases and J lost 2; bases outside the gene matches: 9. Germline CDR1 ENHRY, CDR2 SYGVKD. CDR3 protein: CAISGTGGRPNTGELFF. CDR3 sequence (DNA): TGTGCCATCAGTGGCACAGGGGGAAGACCCAACACCGGGGAGCTGTTTTTT.

CDR3 coding DNA: TGTGCCAGCAGCTTGAACAGGGGGTATGAGCAGTACTTC. It encodes CASSLNRGYEQYF. The V call is TRBV5-4, the J call TRBJ2-7, with 8 positions matching TRBD1. Germline CDR1 and CDR2: SGHNT and YYREEE (reference sequence). The CDR3 sequence is 13 residues long. Trimming at V came to 1 base and at J to 7 bases, leaving 4 bases not matched to a gene.

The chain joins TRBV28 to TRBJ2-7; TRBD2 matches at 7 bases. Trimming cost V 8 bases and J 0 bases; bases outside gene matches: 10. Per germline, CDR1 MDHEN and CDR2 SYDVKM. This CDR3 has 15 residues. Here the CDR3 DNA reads TGTGCCAGCTGCAGATCTAGCGGATCCTCCTACGAGCAGTACTTC. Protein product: CASCRSSGSSYEQYF.

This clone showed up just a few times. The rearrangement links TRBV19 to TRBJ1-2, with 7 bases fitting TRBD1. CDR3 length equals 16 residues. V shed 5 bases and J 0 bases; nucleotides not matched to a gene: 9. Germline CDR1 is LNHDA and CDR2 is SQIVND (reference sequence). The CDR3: CASSPLGQPTNYGYTF. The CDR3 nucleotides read TGTGCCAGTAGTCCCCTGGGACAGCCTACTAACTATGGCTACACCTTC.

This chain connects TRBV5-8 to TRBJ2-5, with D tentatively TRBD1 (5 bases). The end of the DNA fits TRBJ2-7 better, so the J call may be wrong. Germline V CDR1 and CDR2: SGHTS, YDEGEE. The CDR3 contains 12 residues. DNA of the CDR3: TGTGCCAGCAGCTTGAACAGGTACGAGCAGTACTTC. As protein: CASSLNRYEQYF.

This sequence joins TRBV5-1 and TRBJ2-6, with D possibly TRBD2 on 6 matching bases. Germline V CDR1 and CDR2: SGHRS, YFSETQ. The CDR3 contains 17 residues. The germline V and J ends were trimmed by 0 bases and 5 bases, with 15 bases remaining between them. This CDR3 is CASSLELATSRANVLTF. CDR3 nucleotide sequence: TGCGCCAGCAGCTTGGAACTAGCAACTTCTAGGGCCAACGTCCTGACTTTC.

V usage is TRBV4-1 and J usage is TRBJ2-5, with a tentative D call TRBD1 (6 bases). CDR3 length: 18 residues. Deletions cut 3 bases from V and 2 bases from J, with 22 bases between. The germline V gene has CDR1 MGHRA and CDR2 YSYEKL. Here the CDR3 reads CASSQVGSPGTPQETQYF. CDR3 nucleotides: TGCGCCAGCAGCCAGGTGGGGTCTCCCGGGACACCTCAAGAGACCCAGTACTTC.

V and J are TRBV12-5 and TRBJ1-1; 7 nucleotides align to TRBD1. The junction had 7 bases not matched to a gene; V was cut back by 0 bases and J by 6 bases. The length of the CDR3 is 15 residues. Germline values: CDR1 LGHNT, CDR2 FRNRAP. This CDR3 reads CASGLVRGRGSEAFF. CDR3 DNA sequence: TGTGCTAGTGGTTTGGTAAGGGGGCGAGGGTCTGAAGCTTTCTTT.

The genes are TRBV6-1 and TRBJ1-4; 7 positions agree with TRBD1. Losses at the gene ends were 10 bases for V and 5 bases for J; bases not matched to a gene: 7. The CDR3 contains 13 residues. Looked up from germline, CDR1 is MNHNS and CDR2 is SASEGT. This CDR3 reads CATRQGWNEKLFF. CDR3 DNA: TGTGCCACCAGACAGGGTTGGAATGAAAAACTGTTTTTT.